The entry that follows covers one TCR beta chain sequence. Antigen specificity is unknown. Researchers made TCR beta libraries by using iRepertoire HTBI primers and running Arm-PCR on CDR3 regions. TCRdb called the multiplex PCR reads again in MiXCR, with one record for every CDR3 protein. The table shows about 300,000 distinct CDR3 sequences, with about 20% occurring only once. This CDR3 has 15 amino acids. From germline, CDR1 is SNHLY and CDR2 FYNNEI. The sample is drawn from a study of regulatory T cells in long-lasting Graves disease. Study results and limitations: Repertoires from persistent disease leaned toward TRBV28, TRBJ1-2 and TRBJ2-5.

Time point reported: newly diagnosed GD, antithyroid drugs for less than 3 months. Researchers made the TCR library from RNA that was extracted from PBMCs. The material was peripheral blood mononuclear cells (PBMCs), obtained at new diagnosis, from a patient treated with antithyroid drugs. The chain links TRBV2 to TRBJ2-1; 9 nucleotides line up with TRBD1. The DNA matches TRBJ2-5 better at its end, which makes the J call doubtful. The clonotype was recovered from a female donor with Graves disease. CDR3 protein: CASRWGQGGIETQYF. CDR3 nucleotide sequence: TGTGCCAGCAGATGGGGACAGGGTGGTATAGAGACCCAGTACTTC.